The T cell receptor beta chain under discussion was sequenced for a study of T cells in Graves' hyperthyroidism and ophthalmopathy. Unmatched junction bases numbered 6, after V lost 8 bases and J lost 3 bases. Germline V gene lookup returns CDR1 SEHNR and CDR2 FQNEAQ (reference sequence). This CDR3 is 15 amino acids long. This clonotype occurred many times. Its antigen is unknown. The study, taken as a whole, reports: In blood, most of the thyroid clonotypes expanded above 0.001 were also present.

RNA transcripts served as the template for amplifying TCR beta CDR3 regions. Initially, a first-round RT-PCR of the TCR CDR3 employed the HTBI primer set. TCRdb reanalysed the multiplex PCR reads using MiXCR and keeps one entry per CDR3 protein. This table holds over 90,000 distinct CDR3 sequences, over 45% found once. Disease duration under 2 months; hyperthyroidism patients were aged 18 to 65. The chain carries TRBV7-9 and TRBJ2-6, with 8 positions matching TRBD1. Source material: blood. This clonotype was sampled from a man in his forties or fifties with Graves' hyperthyroidism. CDR3 sequence: CASPDRAFGANVLTF. CDR3 bases: TGTGCCAGCCCGGACAGGGCCTTTGGGGCCAACGTCCTGACTTTC.